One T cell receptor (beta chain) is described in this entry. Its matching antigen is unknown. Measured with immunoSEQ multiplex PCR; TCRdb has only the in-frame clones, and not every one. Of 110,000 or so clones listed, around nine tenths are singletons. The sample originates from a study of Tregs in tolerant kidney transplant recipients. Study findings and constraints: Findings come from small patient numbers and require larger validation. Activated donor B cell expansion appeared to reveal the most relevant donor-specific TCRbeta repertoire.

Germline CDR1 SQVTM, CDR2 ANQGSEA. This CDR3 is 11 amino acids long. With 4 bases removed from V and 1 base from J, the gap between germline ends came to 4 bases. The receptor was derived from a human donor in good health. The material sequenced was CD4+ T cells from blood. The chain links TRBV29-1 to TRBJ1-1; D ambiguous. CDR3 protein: CSVARNTEAFF. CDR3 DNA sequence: TGCAGCGTTGCCCGGAACACTGAAGCTTTCTTT.